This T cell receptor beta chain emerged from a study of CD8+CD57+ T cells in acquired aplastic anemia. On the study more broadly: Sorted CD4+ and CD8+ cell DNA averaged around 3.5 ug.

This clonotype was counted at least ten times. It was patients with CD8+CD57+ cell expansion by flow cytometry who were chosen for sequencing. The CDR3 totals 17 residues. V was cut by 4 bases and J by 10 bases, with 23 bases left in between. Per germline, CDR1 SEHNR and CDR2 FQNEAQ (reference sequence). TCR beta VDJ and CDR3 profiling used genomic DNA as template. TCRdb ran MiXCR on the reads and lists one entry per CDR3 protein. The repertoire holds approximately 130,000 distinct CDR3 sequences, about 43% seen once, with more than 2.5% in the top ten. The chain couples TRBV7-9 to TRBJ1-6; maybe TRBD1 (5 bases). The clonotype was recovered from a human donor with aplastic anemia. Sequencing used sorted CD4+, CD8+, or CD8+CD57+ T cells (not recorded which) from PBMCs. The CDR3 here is CASSSPFGGRSVSPLHF. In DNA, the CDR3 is TGTGCCAGCAGCTCCCCCTTCGGGGGTCGGTCTGTGTCACCCCTCCACTTT.